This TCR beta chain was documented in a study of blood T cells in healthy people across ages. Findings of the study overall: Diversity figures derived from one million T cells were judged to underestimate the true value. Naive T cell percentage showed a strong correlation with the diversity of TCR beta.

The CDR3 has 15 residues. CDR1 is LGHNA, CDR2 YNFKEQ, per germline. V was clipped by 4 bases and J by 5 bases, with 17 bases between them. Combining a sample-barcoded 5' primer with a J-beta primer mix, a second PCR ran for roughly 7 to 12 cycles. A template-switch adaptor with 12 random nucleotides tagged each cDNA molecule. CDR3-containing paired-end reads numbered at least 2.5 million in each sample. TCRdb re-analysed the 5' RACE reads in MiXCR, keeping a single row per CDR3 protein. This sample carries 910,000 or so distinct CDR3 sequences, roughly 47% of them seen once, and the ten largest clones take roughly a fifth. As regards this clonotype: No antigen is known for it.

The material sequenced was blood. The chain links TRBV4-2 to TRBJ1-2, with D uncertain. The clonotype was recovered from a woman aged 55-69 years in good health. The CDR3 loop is CASSREGPGFYGYTF. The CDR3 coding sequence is TGTGCCAGCAGCCGAGAGGGCCCGGGCTTTTATGGCTACACCTTC.